The clone carrying this T cell receptor beta chain has a count of ten or more. The CDR3 is 14 residues long. Germline lookup yields CDR1 MGHDK and CDR2 SYGVNS. V was pared by 6 bases and J by 1 base, with 10 bases between. A second roughly 7 to 12 cycle PCR used barcoded and J-beta primers. TCRdb fed the 5' RACE reads into MiXCR, producing one record per CDR3 protein. The profile covers 1,800,000 or so distinct CDR3 sequences, with around 42% appearing a single time and more than 20% taken by the ten largest. The data are from a study of blood T cells in healthy people across ages. V gene TRBV25-1 combines with J gene TRBJ1-5, with no clear D. This clonotype was obtained from a human donor in good health. The sample taken for sequencing was blood. The CDR3 spells CASSPFGSNQPQHF. The CDR3 nucleotides are TGTGCCAGCAGCCCCTTTGGAAGCAATCAGCCCCAGCATTTT.